This T cell receptor beta chain emerged from a study of blood T cells in healthy people across ages. Healthy Caucasian individuals from Russia aged roughly 6 to 90 were enrolled as donors. The CDR3 covers 15 residues. Germline V lookup: CDR1 SEHNR, CDR2 FQNEAQ (reference sequence). V gave up 1 base and J gave up 3 bases, with 10 bases separating them. Overall study findings and caveats: The authors considered diversity estimates from one million T cells to be underestimates. Not knowing donor CMV status may have confounded expanded clonotype changes.

For this clonotype: The antigen remains undetermined.

The second PCR ran about 7 to 12 cycles with a sample-barcoded 5' primer and J-beta primers. Using its own MiXCR run on the 5' RACE reads, TCRdb lists one record per CDR3 protein. This table holds 700,000 or so distinct CDR3 sequences, 22% found once. The chain recombines TRBV7-9 with TRBJ1-3; no firm D call. The receptor comes from a man in his 70s in good health. The specimen sequenced was blood. CDR3 region: CASSLEGKVGNTIYF. In nucleotides, the CDR3 is TGTGCCAGCAGCTTAGAGGGCAAGGTTGGAAACACCATATATTTT.